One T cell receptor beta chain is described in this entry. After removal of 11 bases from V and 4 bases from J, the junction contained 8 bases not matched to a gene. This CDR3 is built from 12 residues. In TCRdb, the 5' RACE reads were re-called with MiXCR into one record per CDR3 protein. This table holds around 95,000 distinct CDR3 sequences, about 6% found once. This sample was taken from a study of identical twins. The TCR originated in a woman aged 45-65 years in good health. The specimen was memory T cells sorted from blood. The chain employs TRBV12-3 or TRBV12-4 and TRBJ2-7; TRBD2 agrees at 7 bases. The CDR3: CACGEGPYEQYF. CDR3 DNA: TGTGCCTGCGGGGAGGGCCCTTACGAGCAGTACTTC.